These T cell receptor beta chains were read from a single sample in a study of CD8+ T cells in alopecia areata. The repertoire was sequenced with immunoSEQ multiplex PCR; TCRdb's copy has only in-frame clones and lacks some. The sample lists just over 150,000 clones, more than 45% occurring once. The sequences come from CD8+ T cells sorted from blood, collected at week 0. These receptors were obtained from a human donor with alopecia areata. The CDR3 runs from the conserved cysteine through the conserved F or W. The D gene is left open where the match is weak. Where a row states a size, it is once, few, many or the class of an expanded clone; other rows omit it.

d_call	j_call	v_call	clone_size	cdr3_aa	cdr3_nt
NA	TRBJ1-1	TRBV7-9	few	CASSQMNTEAFF	TGTGCCAGCAGCCAGATGAACACTGAAGCTTTCTTT
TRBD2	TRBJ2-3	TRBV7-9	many	CASSPSGGHTSTDTQYF	TGTGCCAGCAGCCCCAGCGGGGGCCACACTAGCACAGATACGCAGTATTTT
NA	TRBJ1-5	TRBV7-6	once	CASSLGPYVEPQHF	TGTGCCAGCAGCTTGGGACCCTACGTTGAGCCCCAGCATTTT
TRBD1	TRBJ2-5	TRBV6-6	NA	CASLSSGTGEETQYF	TGTGCCAGTCTTTCATCCGGGACAGGGGAAGAGACCCAGTACTTC
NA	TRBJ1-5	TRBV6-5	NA	CASSDSTENQPQHF	TGTGCCAGCAGTGACTCGACAGAAAATCAGCCCCAGCATTTT
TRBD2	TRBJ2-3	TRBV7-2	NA	CASSLALAADTQYF	TGTGCCAGCAGCTTAGCTCTAGCGGCAGATACGCAGTATTTT
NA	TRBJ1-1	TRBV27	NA	CASRGNTEAFF	TGTGCCAGCAGAGGGAACACTGAAGCTTTCTTT
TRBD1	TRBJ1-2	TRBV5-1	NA	CASSGTGTGNYYGYTF	TGCGCCAGCAGCGGAACCGGGACAGGGAATTACTATGGCTACACCTTC
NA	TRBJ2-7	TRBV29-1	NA	CSAGVSGYEQYF	TGCAGCGCAGGGGTATCTGGTTACGAGCAGTACTTC
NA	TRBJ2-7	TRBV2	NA	CASSHYEQYF	TGTGCCAGCAGCCACTACGAGCAGTACTTC
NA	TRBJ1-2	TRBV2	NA	CASSDDGNYGYTF	TGTGCCAGCAGTGATGACGGAAACTATGGCTACACCTTC
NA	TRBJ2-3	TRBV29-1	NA	CSGAKGDDHTQYF	TGCAGCGGCGCCAAAGGGGACGATCATACGCAGTATTTT
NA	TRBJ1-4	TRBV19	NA	CATGPAEELFF	TGTGCCACGGGTCCGGCTGAAGAACTGTTTTTT
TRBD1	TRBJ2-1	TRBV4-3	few	CASSQGTAWTGSSSYNEQFF	TGCGCCAGCAGCCAAGGTACGGCTTGGACAGGCTCGAGCTCCTACAATGAGCAGTTCTTC
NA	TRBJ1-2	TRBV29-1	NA	CSVGDGGNFNYGYTF	TGCAGCGTGGGGGACGGCGGGAACTTTAACTATGGCTACACCTTC
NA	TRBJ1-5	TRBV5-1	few	CASASGEVGNQPQHF	TGCGCCAGCGCCTCGGGAGAAGTGGGCAATCAGCCCCAGCATTTT
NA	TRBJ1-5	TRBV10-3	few	CAISEGNQPQHF	TGTGCCATCAGTGAGGGCAATCAGCCCCAGCATTTT
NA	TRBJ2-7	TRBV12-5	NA	CASSGADYEQYF	TGTGCTAGTTCTGGGGCTGACTACGAGCAGTACTTC
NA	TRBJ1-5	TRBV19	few	CASSSNQPQHF	TGTGCCAGTAGTAGCAATCAGCCCCAGCATTTT
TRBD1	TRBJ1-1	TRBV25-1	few	CASQTTGGLDEAFF	TGTGCCAGCCAGACGACAGGGGGCTTAGATGAAGCTTTCTTT
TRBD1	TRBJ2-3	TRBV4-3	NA	CASSSETGGYSDTQYF	TGCGCCAGCAGCTCCGAGACAGGGGGCTATTCAGATACGCAGTATTTT
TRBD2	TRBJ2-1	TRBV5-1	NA	CASSDSGGAWREQFF	TGCGCCAGCAGCGATAGCGGGGGGGCCTGGCGGGAGCAGTTCTTC
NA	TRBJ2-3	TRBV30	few	CAWTSGVADTQYF	TGTGCCTGGACGAGTGGCGTGGCAGATACGCAGTATTTT
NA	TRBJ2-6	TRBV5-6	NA	CASSVTALVSGANVLTF	TGTGCCAGCAGCGTGACAGCTTTAGTATCTGGGGCCAACGTCCTGACTTTC
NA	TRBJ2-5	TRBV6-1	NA	CASSEQSGRQETQYF	TGTGCCAGCAGTGAACAGTCAGGGCGCCAAGAGACCCAGTACTTC
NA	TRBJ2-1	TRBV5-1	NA	CASSFDINSYNEQFF	TGCGCCAGCAGCTTCGACATAAACTCCTACAATGAGCAGTTCTTC
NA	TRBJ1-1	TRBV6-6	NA	CASRAGDMTEAFF	TGTGCCAGCAGAGCAGGGGATATGACTGAAGCTTTCTTT
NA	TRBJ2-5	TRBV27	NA	CASSPGSSGETQYF	TGTGCCAGCAGTCCCGGTTCGTCGGGGGAGACCCAGTACTTC
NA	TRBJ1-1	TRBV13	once	CASSLIETEAFF	TGTGCCAGCAGCTTAATTGAGACTGAAGCTTTCTTT
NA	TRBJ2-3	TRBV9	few	CASSVARNTDTQYF	TGTGCCAGCAGCGTAGCGAGAAACACAGATACGCAGTATTTT
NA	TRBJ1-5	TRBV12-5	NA	CASGTGQPQHF	TGTGCTAGTGGGACCGGTCAGCCCCAGCATTTT
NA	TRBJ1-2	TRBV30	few	CAWTHGSYGYTF	TGTGCCTGGACCCACGGCAGCTATGGCTACACCTTC
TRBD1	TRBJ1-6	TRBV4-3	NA	CASSQSATGRNSPLHF	TGCGCCAGCAGCCAATCCGCGACAGGGCGGAATTCACCCCTCCACTTT
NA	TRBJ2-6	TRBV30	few	CAWTGGFGANVLTF	TGTGCCTGGACAGGGGGGTTTGGGGCCAACGTCCTGACTTTC
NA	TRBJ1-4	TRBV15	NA	CATSIRQTTNEKLFF	TGTGCCACCAGCATACGACAGACAACTAATGAAAAACTGTTTTTT
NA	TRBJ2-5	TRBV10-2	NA	CASSEETETQYF	TGCGCCAGCAGTGAAGAGACCGAGACCCAGTACTTC
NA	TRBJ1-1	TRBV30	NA	CAWSVEYNTEAFF	TGTGCCTGGAGTGTTGAATATAACACTGAAGCTTTCTTT
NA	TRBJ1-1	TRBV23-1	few	CASSLRGPNTEAFF	TGCGCCAGCAGTCTTCGGGGACCGAACACTGAAGCTTTCTTT
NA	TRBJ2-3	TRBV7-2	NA	CASSLVQGDDTQYF	TGTGCCAGCAGCTTAGTCCAGGGAGACGATACGCAGTATTTT
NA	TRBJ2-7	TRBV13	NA	CASSLTVLGEQYF	TGTGCCAGCAGCTTGACCGTGTTGGGGGAGCAGTACTTC
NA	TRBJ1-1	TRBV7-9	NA	CASSLAQTLNTEAFF	TGTGCCAGCAGCTTAGCTCAGACTCTGAACACTGAAGCTTTCTTT
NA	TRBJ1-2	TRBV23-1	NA	CASSQSRGKFPYGYTF	TGCGCCAGCAGTCAATCCAGAGGGAAATTCCCTTATGGCTACACCTTC
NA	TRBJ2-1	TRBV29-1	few	CSVIGAGHEQFF	TGCAGCGTTATAGGGGCGGGACATGAGCAGTTCTTC
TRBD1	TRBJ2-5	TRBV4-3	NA	CASSQVKQGVEQYF	TGCGCCAGCAGCCAAGTAAAACAGGGGGTTGAGCAGTACTTC